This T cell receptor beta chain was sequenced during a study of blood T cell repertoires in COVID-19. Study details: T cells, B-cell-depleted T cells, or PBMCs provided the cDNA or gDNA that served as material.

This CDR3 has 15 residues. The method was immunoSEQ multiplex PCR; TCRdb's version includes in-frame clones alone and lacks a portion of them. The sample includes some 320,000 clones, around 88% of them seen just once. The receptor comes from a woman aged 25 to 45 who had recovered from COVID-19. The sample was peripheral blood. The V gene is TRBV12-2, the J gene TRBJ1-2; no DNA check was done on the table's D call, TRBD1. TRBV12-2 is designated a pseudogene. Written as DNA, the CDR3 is TGTGCAAGTCGCGTTAAGGGACAGTACCCCTATGGCTACACCTTC. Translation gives CASRVKGQYPYGYTF.